The source of this T cell receptor (beta chain) is a study of cytomegalovirus exposure and HLA in healthy donors. V was pared by 2 bases and J by 0 bases, with 7 bases between. CDR3 length: 15 amino acids. The PCR ran on 60 Vbeta and 13 Jbeta primers. Sequencing was performed with immunoSEQ multiplex PCR; in TCRdb, only in-frame clones are kept and a portion is missing. Of about 160,000 clones in the sample, more than 70% were seen once. The specimen was PBMCs. V usage is TRBV23-1 and J usage is TRBJ1-4; D remains ambiguous. TRBV23-1 is an open reading frame whose function is uncertain. This sequence originates from a male donor in good health and CMV-seronegative. Here the CDR3 DNA reads TGCGCCAGCAGTCAAATCCTTACAACTAATGAAAAACTGTTTTTT. The encoded protein is CASSQILTTNEKLFF.